The entry that follows covers one TCR beta chain sequence. The data stem from a study of shared clonotypes between healthy human individuals. Deep was the level at which the assay was run. Each PCR replicate from the sorted subsets contained around 200 ng DNA, which is about 30,000 T cell genomes. Using immunoSEQ multiplex PCR, the repertoire was profiled, and TCRdb retains in-frame clones only, with some absent. The sample carries hundreds of thousands of clones, around 97% recorded once. The V gene's germline CDR1 is SGHDT and CDR2 YYEEEE. The CDR3 totals 15 residues. V trimming: 3 bases; J trimming: 3 bases; junction bases outside the gene matches: 8. The study separated CD4+ cells into CD45RA+ naive and CD45RA-negative memory subsets.

This chain uses TRBV5-6 with TRBJ2-7; 8 bases fit TRBD2. Source material: naive CD4+ T cells sorted from blood. The subset is: CD45RA+ positively selected. This TCR came from a woman aged 25 to 39 in good health. The CDR3 bases are TGTGCCAGCAGCTCTACAGGGCGGGAGGTCTACGAGCAGTACTTC. Its protein is CASSSTGREVYEQYF.